This T cell receptor beta chain originates from a study of T cells in Graves' hyperthyroidism and ophthalmopathy (dated by TCRdb to the late 2010s). About the study as a whole: Peripheral blood samples were taken at the time of initial diagnosis, prior to any treatment. After blood sampling, hyperthyroidism patients were treated with methimazole at a starting dose of 30 mg daily, and ophthalmopathy patients were treated with high-dose intravenous methylprednisolone. In more than five Graves' hyperthyroidism patients, the study also compared T-cell repertoires from thyroid tissue with T-cell repertoires from blood. An independent validation cohort of under 20 hyperthyroidism patients and about 16 patients who later progressed to ophthalmopathy tested prospective prediction of ophthalmopathy. TCR Vbeta CDR3 sequencing of approximately 140 peripheral blood samples (roughly 43 ophthalmopathy, over 70 hyperthyroidism and approximately 17 progressor patients) is reported in the paper. A discovery cohort of about a hundred patients, about 40 with Graves' ophthalmopathy and 57 with stable Graves' hyperthyroidism, was used to find distinguishing TCR V-J signatures. The approximately 98 discovery patients were randomly divided into training and test sets at a 7:3 ratio.

On this clonotype: Its binding antigen is unknown. No qualities accompany the bases; no much larger clone lies one base away.

The TCR beta CDR3 regions were amplified from RNA transcripts. The first round of RT-PCR for the TCR CDR3 was performed with the HTBI primer set and the Qiagen OneStep RT-PCR kit. A second multiplex PCR round built the libraries, followed by size selection and purification. The libraries were sequenced on an Illumina HiSeq2000 using paired-end 100 bp reads. The paper's data handling went like this. SOAPnuke was used to process the raw data, with reads discarded if the reads contained adapters or uncalled bases, had a mean Phred below 15, or lacked an exact constant-primer or identifier match. COPE v1.2.5 was used to merge the high-quality paired reads, and each unique nucleotide sequence was defined as a clonotype. Clonotypes were aligned to IMGT TRBV, TRBD and TRBJ reference segments using MiTCR v1.1. The analysis included only V-J combinations with a frequency above 0.0001, which together covered roughly 99% of the repertoires. The TCS score was defined as the ratio of F50 (clonal expansion) to E x V (chaos), calculated using BLOSUM62-based TCRdist between CDR3 peptides within each V-J. Welch's t-statistics and random forest reduced 500 to 650 V-J features to roughly 13, which were used in a naive Bayes classifier (R e1071). The raw public data were reprocessed by TCRdb itself: fastp quality trimming at Q25, MiXCR clonotype calling, in-frame beta chains only. Rows are combined by CDR3 protein, so each entry shows the most common genes and DNA. TCRdb assigned the V and J calls; the authors' analysis was not used. Across this sample there are about 710,000 distinct CDR3 sequences, with 15% to 20% seen only once. The ten largest clones represent 8.4% of the sample.

A patient counted as having stable Graves' hyperthyroidism if no progression to ophthalmopathy occurred over 18 months of follow-up. The hyperthyroidism patients were between 18 and 65 years old and newly diagnosed, with a disease duration of less than 2 months. Exclusion was applied to patients with uncontrolled infections, other autoimmune diseases, pregnancy or lactation. Diagnoses relied on clinical symptoms, serum thyroxine and TRAb, thyroid ultrasound and orbital computed tomography. Ficoll-Paque density gradient centrifugation was used to isolate PBMCs from approximately 10 ml of fresh peripheral blood. Trizol reagent was used to extract total RNA, and RNA quality was then checked on an Agilent 2100 Bioanalyzer. Results the study describes overall, beyond this receptor: A 13 V-J signature model separated ophthalmopathy from stable hyperthyroidism, with nearly 90% sensitivity and 81.08% specificity in cross-validation and 80%/75% in testing. No statistical method was used to fix the sample size in advance, and group allocation was not hidden from the investigators. Most expanded thyroid clonotypes (frequency above 0.001) were also detected in blood, suggesting blood repertoires may reflect thyroid immune responses. In validation, the model predicted progression to ophthalmopathy a median of approximately 6.6 months before onset, with about 71% sensitivity and almost 75% specificity.

Reading the germline V gene gives CDR1 MNHNS and CDR2 SASEGT. The V end gives up 6 bases and the J end 8 bases, leaving 19 bases in the junction not matched to a gene. From the cysteine through the phenylalanine, the CDR3 covers 19 amino acids. Of the read, only the CDR3 DNA is kept; its 57 bases are in frame from base 1. The specimen sequenced was blood. Recombination joined TRBV6-1 with TRBJ2-1, and 13 junction bases match TRBD2. The sequence derives from a man between 18 and 29 years old with Graves' hyperthyroidism. The CDR3 has the sequence CASSRWGLAGLGSSDEQFF. In nucleotide form, the sequence is TGTGCCAGCAGCAGGTGGGGACTAGCGGGACTCGGATCCTCGGATGAGCAGTTCTTC.